A selection of T cell receptor beta chains follows, all from one sample in a study of T cell responses to AZD1222 COVID-19 vaccine. Using immunoSEQ multiplex PCR, the repertoire was profiled, and TCRdb retains in-frame clones only, with some absent. The sample carries 150,000 or so clones, roughly nine tenths recorded once. The sample was peripheral blood, taken on day 0 of AZD1222 vaccination. The receptors were gathered from an adult in good health. The CDR3 runs from the conserved cysteine through the conserved F or W. D genes are given only for firm matches. Rows give clone size only sometimes, using once, few, many, or a class for an expanded clone.

v_call	d_call	clone_size	j_call	cdr3_aa	cdr3_nt
TRBV6-5	NA	NA	TRBJ1-1	CASSRLTRVNTEAFF	TGTGCCAGCAGCCGACTGACCAGGGTTAACACTGAAGCTTTCTTT
TRBV19	NA	NA	TRBJ2-1	CASSEPLANEQFF	TGTGCCAGTAGTGAACCACTGGCAAATGAGCAGTTCTTC
TRBV7-9	TRBD1	NA	TRBJ1-6	CASSYPRDRGESPLHF	TGTGCCAGCAGCTACCCCCGGGACAGGGGGGAGTCACCCCTCCACTTT
TRBV19	NA	NA	TRBJ1-5	CASSGGTFQPQHF	TGTGCCAGTAGCGGAGGGACATTTCAGCCCCAGCATTTT
TRBV4-1	NA	NA	TRBJ1-2	CASSQDEGVRGYTF	TGCGCCAGCAGCCAAGATGAGGGGGTTCGCGGCTACACCTTC
TRBV7-3	TRBD1	NA	TRBJ2-3	CASSPQGTSIDTQYF	TGTGCCAGCAGCCCACAGGGGACGTCTATAGATACGCAGTATTTT
TRBV28	NA	NA	TRBJ2-7	CASRRVYEQYF	TGTGCCAGCAGGCGCGTTTACGAGCAGTACTTC
TRBV7-7	TRBD2	NA	TRBJ2-3	CASAGLPTDTQYF	TGTGCTAGCGCGGGACTACCCACAGATACGCAGTATTTT
TRBV7-9	NA	many	TRBJ2-7	CASSLFPTDTSSYEQYF	TGTGCCAGCAGCTTATTCCCGACAGATACTAGCTCCTACGAGCAGTACTTC
TRBV30	NA	NA	TRBJ1-6	CAWSVLGAALHF	TGTGCCTGGAGTGTATTGGGGGCCGCCCTCCACTTT
TRBV6-2/TRBV6-3	NA	NA	TRBJ1-5	CASSYIGDQPQHF	TGTGCCAGCAGTTACATCGGGGATCAGCCCCAGCATTTT
TRBV6-4	NA	NA	TRBJ2-3	CASSEGGERDTQYF	TGTGCCAGCAGTGAAGGGGGAGAGAGAGATACGCAGTATTTT
TRBV2	NA	few	TRBJ1-1	CASRKGREGLNTEAFF	TGTGCCAGCAGGAAGGGGAGGGAGGGGCTGAACACTGAAGCTTTCTTT
TRBV10-3	TRBD1	NA	TRBJ2-3	CAISAGTGTDTQYF	TGTGCCATCAGTGCCGGGACAGGGACAGATACGCAGTATTTT
TRBV6-5	NA	few	TRBJ1-1	CASRSYVTTEAFF	TGTGCCAGCAGGAGCTATGTGACCACTGAAGCTTTCTTT
TRBV7-2	NA	NA	TRBJ2-2	CASSLWGANTGELFF	TGTGCCAGCAGCTTATGGGGGGCGAACACCGGGGAGCTGTTTTTT
TRBV11-1	NA	NA	TRBJ2-7	CASSFFAVREQYF	TGTGCCAGCAGCTTTTTTGCCGTGAGGGAGCAGTACTTC
TRBV5-1	NA	NA	TRBJ2-3	CASTWTASTDTQYF	TGCGCCAGCACCTGGACGGCCAGCACAGATACGCAGTATTTT
TRBV6-6	NA	NA	TRBJ1-3	CASSSVPGNTIYF	TGTGCCAGCAGTTCCGTACCCGGAAACACCATATATTTT
TRBV19	NA	NA	TRBJ2-3	CASSIVGGADTQYF	TGTGCCAGTAGTATAGTTGGGGGAGCAGATACGCAGTATTTT
TRBV30	TRBD1	NA	TRBJ2-1	CAWSVRRQGAGNEQFF	TGTGCCTGGAGTGTACGGAGACAGGGGGCCGGCAATGAGCAGTTCTTC
TRBV6-2/TRBV6-3	NA	many	TRBJ2-6	CASTPRGEGANVLTF	TGTGCCAGCACCCCTCGCGGGGAGGGGGCCAACGTCCTGACTTTC
TRBV16	TRBD2	NA	TRBJ2-1	CASSHIAGANNEQFF	TGTGCCAGCAGCCACATAGCGGGAGCCAACAATGAGCAGTTCTTC
TRBV7-8	NA	NA	TRBJ2-7	CASSLVARVDEQYF	TGTGCCAGCAGCTTAGTGGCCAGGGTGGACGAGCAGTACTTC
TRBV5-1	NA	NA	TRBJ1-6	CASSLKPLRGSSNSPLHF	TGCGCCAGCAGCTTGAAGCCCTTAAGGGGCAGCTCTAATTCACCCCTCCACTTT
TRBV6-2/TRBV6-3	TRBD1	NA	TRBJ1-6	CASSTTGVTHSPLHF	TGTGCCAGCAGTACAACAGGGGTAACTCATTCACCCCTCCACTTT
TRBV4-3	TRBD2	NA	TRBJ2-7	CASSPGHSGGYEQYF	TGCGCCAGCAGTCCCGGTCATTCGGGGGGTTACGAGCAGTACTTC
TRBV2	NA	NA	TRBJ2-5	CASSRQGGPRETQYF	TGTGCCAGCAGCCGTCAGGGTGGACCAAGGGAGACCCAGTACTTC
TRBV20-1	NA	NA	TRBJ1-4	CSSDINEKLFF	TGCAGCTCCGATATCAATGAAAAACTGTTTTTT
TRBV6-1	TRBD1	few	TRBJ1-5	CASSAVPGQGAQPQHF	TGTGCCAGCAGTGCTGTCCCGGGACAGGGAGCTCAGCCCCAGCATTTT
TRBV27	NA	NA	TRBJ1-6	CASSGVFNSPLHF	TGTGCCAGCAGTGGGGTTTTTAATTCACCCCTCCACTTT
TRBV27	TRBD1	NA	TRBJ1-2	CASSFGTGLLGYTF	TGTGCCAGCAGTTTTGGGACAGGGTTGTTGGGCTACACCTTC
TRBV10-2	TRBD1	NA	TRBJ1-2	CASSRTGTDGYTF	TGCGCCAGCAGTCGGACCGGGACAGATGGCTACACCTTC
TRBV12-3/TRBV12-4	NA	NA	TRBJ1-5	CASSLAGSQPQHF	TGTGCCAGCAGTTTAGCGGGGAGTCAGCCCCAGCATTTT
TRBV5-1	NA	NA	TRBJ2-6	CASSLDSVTGILSGANVLTF	TGCGCCAGCAGCTTGGACTCAGTGACAGGAATTCTCTCTGGGGCCAACGTCCTGACTTTC
TRBV27	TRBD2	NA	TRBJ2-3	CASSLSGRATVTDTQYF	TGTGCCAGCAGTCTCAGCGGGAGGGCCACGGTAACAGATACGCAGTATTTT
TRBV12-2	NA	NA	TRBJ2-7	CASRLGPLTESRWEQYF	TGTGCAAGTCGCTTAGGCCCCCTTACCGAAAGCCGATGGGAGCAGTACTTC
TRBV5-1	NA	once	TRBJ2-5	CASSFSTGLETQYF	TGCGCCAGCAGCTTTTCTACAGGGCTAGAGACCCAGTACTTC
TRBV28	TRBD1	NA	TRBJ2-3	CASSLLTGTGVTDTQYF	TGTGCCAGCAGTTTGTTGACCGGGACAGGGGTTACAGATACGCAGTATTTT
TRBV18	TRBD2	NA	TRBJ2-7	CASSLPTSGVPYEQYF	TGTGCCAGCTCACTCCCCACTAGCGGGGTACCCTACGAGCAGTACTTC
TRBV28	NA	NA	TRBJ1-4	CASSYRGEGHNEKLFF	TGTGCCAGCAGCTACCGGGGGGAAGGACATAATGAAAAACTGTTTTTT
TRBV7-2	NA	NA	TRBJ1-3	CASSLKGNTIYF	TGTGCCAGCAGCTTAAAGGGAAACACCATATATTTT
TRBV12-3/TRBV12-4	NA	NA	TRBJ1-2	CASSYLGGYTF	TGTGCCAGCAGCTACTTGGGAGGCTACACCTTC
TRBV4-3	NA	NA	TRBJ1-3	CASSQEGGAGNTIYF	TGCGCCAGCAGCCAAGAAGGGGGAGCTGGAAACACCATATATTTT
TRBV10-3	NA	NA	TRBJ1-2	CAITPQVGGYGYTF	TGTGCCATCACCCCTCAGGTAGGGGGCTATGGCTACACCTTC
TRBV19	TRBD1	NA	TRBJ2-2	CASRTGGLVTGELFF	TGTGCCAGCAGAACAGGGGGTTTGGTCACCGGGGAGCTGTTTTTT
TRBV6-5	TRBD1	NA	TRBJ2-5	CASRDRGQETQYF	TGTGCCAGCAGGGACAGGGGGCAAGAGACCCAGTACTTC
TRBV10-2	TRBD2	NA	TRBJ2-3	CASSESSGGADTQYF	TGCGCCAGCAGTGAGTCTAGCGGGGGGGCAGATACGCAGTATTTT
TRBV7-3	TRBD1	NA	TRBJ2-2	CASSLSSQGARTGELFF	TGTGCCAGCAGCTTAAGCAGTCAGGGGGCGCGCACCGGGGAGCTGTTTTTT
TRBV6-2/TRBV6-3	NA	NA	TRBJ1-6	CASSHPRRRRQVDSPLHF	TGTGCCAGCAGTCACCCCCGCCGCCGACGACAGGTGGATTCACCCCTCCACTTT
TRBV5-4	NA	NA	TRBJ2-7	CASSLFLSYEQYF	TGTGCCAGCAGCTTGTTTCTGTCCTACGAGCAGTACTTC
TRBV11-2	NA	NA	TRBJ1-1	CASSSKGQLNTEAFF	TGTGCCAGCAGCTCAAAGGGTCAGCTGAACACTGAAGCTTTCTTT
TRBV24-1	NA	NA	TRBJ1-4	CAARRATNEKLFF	TGTGCCGCCCGGCGCGCAACTAATGAAAAACTGTTTTTT
TRBV7-2	TRBD1	NA	TRBJ2-7	CASSYGQGPYEQYF	TGTGCCAGCAGCTATGGACAGGGTCCCTACGAGCAGTACTTC
TRBV5-6	NA	NA	TRBJ1-2	CASSLQGFYGYTF	TGTGCCAGCAGCTTGCAGGGATTCTATGGCTACACCTTC
TRBV21-1	NA	NA	TRBJ1-5	CASSKEGDSNQPQHF	TGTGCCAGCAGCAAAGAGGGGGATAGCAATCAGCCCCAGCATTTT
TRBV7-2	NA	NA	TRBJ2-3	CASSFPAGYDTQYF	TGTGCCAGCAGCTTCCCCGCGGGGTATGATACGCAGTATTTT
TRBV29-1	TRBD1	NA	TRBJ1-2	CSVAGQNYGYTF	TGCAGCGTTGCGGGACAGAACTATGGCTACACCTTC